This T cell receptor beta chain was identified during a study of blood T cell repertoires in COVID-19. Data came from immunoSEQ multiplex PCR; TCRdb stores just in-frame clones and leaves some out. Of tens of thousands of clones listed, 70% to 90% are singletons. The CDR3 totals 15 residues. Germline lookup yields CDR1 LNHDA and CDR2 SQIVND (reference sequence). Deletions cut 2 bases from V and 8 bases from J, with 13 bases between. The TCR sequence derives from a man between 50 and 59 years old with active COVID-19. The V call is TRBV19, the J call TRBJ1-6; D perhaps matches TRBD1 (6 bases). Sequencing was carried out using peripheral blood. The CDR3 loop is CASSIFRDTYSPLHF. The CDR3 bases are TGTGCCAGTAGTATATTCCGGGACACCTATTCACCCCTCCACTTT.